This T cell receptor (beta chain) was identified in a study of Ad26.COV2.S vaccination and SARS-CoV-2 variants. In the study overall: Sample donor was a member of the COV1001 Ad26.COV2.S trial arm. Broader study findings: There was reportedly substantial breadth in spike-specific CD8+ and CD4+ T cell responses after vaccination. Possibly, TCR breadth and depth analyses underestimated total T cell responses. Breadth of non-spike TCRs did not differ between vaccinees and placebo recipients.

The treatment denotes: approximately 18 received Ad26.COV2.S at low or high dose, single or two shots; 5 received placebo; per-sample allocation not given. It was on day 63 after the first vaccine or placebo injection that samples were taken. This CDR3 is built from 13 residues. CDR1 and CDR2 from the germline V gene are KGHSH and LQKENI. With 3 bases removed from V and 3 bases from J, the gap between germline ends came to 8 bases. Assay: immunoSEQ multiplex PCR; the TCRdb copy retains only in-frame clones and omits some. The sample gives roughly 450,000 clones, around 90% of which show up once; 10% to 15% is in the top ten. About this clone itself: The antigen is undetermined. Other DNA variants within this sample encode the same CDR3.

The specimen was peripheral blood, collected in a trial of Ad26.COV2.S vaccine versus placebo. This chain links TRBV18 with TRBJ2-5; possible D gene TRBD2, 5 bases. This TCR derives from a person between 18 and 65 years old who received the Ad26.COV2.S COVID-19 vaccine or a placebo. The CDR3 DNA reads TGTGCCAGCTCACCTACGGGAAAAGAGACCCAGTACTTC. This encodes CASSPTGKETQYF.